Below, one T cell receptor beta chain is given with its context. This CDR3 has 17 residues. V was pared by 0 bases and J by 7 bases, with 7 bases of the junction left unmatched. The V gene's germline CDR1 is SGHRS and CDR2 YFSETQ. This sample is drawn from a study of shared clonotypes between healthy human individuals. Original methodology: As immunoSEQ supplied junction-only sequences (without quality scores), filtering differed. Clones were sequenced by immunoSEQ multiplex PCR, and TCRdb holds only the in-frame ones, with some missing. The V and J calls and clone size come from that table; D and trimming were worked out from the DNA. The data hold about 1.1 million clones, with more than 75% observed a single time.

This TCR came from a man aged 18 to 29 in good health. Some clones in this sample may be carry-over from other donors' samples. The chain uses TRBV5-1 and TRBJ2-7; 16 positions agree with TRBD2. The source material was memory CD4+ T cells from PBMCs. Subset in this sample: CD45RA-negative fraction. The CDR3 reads CASSLAGLAGGVREQYF. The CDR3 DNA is TGCGCCAGCAGCTTGGCGGGACTAGCGGGAGGGGTGAGGGAGCAGTACTTC.